This T cell receptor (beta chain) was found in a study of OX40 agonist ivuxolimab in advanced cancers. Germline V gene data show CDR1 as MNHNY and CDR2 as SVGAGI (reference sequence). Trimming removed 3 bases from V and 10 bases from J, with 13 bases in between. The CDR3 spans 13 residues. Concerning this clone: Its antigen is not known.

Broader study findings: Clonal expansion was seen in CD4+ and CD8+ blood T cells by week 6 at 0.1 to 3.0 mg/kg.

Libraries were prepared by immunoSEQ multiplex PCR; TCRdb keeps only in-frame clonotypes and omits some of them. The repertoire has around 95,000 clones, roughly 93% of them found once; the top ten carry over 0.2%. The chain uses TRBV6-6 and TRBJ2-1, with unresolved D. Sample: CD4+ or CD8+ T cells sorted from blood, taken in a trial of the OX40 agonist ivuxolimab. The source of this sequence is an adult with an advanced solid tumor such as melanoma, head and neck, liver or kidney cancer. Here the CDR3 DNA reads TGTGCCAGCAGTTATTCCCCGAGCAGAGAGCAGTTCTTC. Translation gives CASSYSPSREQFF.